The clone carrying this T cell receptor (beta chain) occurred many times. The entry originates in a study of human T cells and chemical hapten exposure. Time point: pre-sensitization, week 0. Treatment described: therapeutic diphenylcyclopropenone sensitization with weekly scalp DPC. Using its own MiXCR run on the RACE reads, TCRdb lists one record per CDR3 protein. The sample carries tens of thousands of distinct CDR3 sequences, roughly a tenth recorded once. Germline V CDR1 and CDR2: SGHRS, YFSETQ. The CDR3 length is 15 residues. The V end was cut by 4 bases, the J end by 1 base, with 11 bases between.

Sequenced here: whole blood, sampled in connection with sensitization to the hapten diphenylcyclopropenone (DPC). This chain connects TRBV5-1 to TRBJ1-4; no clear D gene. The receptor was derived from a man aged 40-50 years with alopecia areata. Some clones in this sample may be carry-over from other donors' samples. The CDR3 DNA reads TGCGCCAGCAGCCTACGGACGGGAACTAATGAAAAACTGTTTTTT. Its protein product is CASSLRTGTNEKLFF. The whole variable domain, remainder taken from reference TRBV5-1 and TRBJ1-4, is KAGVTQTPRYLIKTRGQQVTLSCSPISGHRSVSWYQQTPGQGLQFLFEYFSETQRNKGNFPGRFSGRQFSNSRSEMNVSTLELGDSALYLCASSLRTGTNEKLFFGSGTQLSVL.